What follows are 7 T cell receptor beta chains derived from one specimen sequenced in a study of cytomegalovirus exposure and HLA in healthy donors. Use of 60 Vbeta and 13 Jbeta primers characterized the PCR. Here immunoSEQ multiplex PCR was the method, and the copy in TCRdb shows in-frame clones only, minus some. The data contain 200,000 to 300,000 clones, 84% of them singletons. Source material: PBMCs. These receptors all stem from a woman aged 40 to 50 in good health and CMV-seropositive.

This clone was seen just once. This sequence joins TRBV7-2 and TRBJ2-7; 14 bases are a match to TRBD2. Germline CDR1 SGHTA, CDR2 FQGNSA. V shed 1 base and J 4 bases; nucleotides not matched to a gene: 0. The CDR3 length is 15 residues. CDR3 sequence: CASSLGLAGGYEQYF. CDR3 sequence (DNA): TGTGCCAGCAGCTTAGGACTAGCGGGAGGGTACGAGCAGTACTTC.

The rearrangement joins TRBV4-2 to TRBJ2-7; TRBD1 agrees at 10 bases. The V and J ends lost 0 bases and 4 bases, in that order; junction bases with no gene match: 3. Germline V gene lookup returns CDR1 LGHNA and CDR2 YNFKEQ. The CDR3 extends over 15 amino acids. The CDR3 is CASSQEEGQGYEQYF. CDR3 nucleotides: TGTGCCAGCAGCCAAGAAGAGGGACAGGGGTACGAGCAGTACTTC.

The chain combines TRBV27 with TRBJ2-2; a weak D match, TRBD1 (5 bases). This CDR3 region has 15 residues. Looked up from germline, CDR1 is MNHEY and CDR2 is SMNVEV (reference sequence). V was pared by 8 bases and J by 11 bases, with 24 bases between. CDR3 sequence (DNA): TGTGCCAGCTCCCCAGTGACAGAATCCATGCCAGAGCTGTTTTTT. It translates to CASSPVTESMPELFF.

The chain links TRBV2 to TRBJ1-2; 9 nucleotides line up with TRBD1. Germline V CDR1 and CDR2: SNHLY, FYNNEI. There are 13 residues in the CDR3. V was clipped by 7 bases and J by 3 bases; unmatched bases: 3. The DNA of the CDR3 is TGTGCCAGCACCAGGGACAGGGACTATGGCTACACCTTC. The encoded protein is CASTRDRDYGYTF.

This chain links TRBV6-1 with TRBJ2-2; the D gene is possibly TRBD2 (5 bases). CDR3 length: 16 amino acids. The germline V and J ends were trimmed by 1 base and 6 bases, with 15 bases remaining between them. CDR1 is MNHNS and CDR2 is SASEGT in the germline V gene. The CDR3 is CASSEGLAQLAGELFF. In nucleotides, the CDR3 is TGTGCCAGCAGTGAAGGGCTAGCCCAACTCGCCGGGGAGCTGTTTTTT.

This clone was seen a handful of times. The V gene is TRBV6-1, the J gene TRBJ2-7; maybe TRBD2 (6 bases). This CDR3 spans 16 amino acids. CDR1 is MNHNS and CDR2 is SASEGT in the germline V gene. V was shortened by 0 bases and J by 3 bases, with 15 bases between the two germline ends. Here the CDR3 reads CASSEALGLQIYEQYF. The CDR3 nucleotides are TGTGCCAGCAGTGAAGCGCTCGGACTACAAATCTACGAGCAGTACTTC.

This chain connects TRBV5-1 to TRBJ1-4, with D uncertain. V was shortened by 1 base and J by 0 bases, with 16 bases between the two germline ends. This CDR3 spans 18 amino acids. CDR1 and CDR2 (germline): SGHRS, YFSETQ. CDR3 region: CASSLMPAQRATNEKLFF. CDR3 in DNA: TGCGCCAGCAGCTTGATGCCAGCCCAGCGTGCAACTAATGAAAAACTGTTTTTT.